This TCR beta chain was retrieved from a study of cytomegalovirus exposure and HLA in healthy donors. Study at large: Most donors, 81% of a few hundred genotyped, fell in the Caucasian-associated ancestry cluster.

Study results and caveats: Previously analyzed data showed that most TCR beta V segments were productive at a frequency of about 87% or about 30%. TCR beta chains associated with HLA were, in a later analysis, more clonally expanded than equally common others. CMV serostatus was the sole immune exposure information available.

Of note for this clone: Its antigen is unidentified.

CDR3 size: 15 residues. Looked up from germline, CDR1 is SEHNR and CDR2 is FQNEAQ (reference sequence). With 3 bases removed from V and 4 bases from J, the gap between germline ends came to 15 bases. The PCR contained 60 Vbeta and 13 Jbeta primers. Here immunoSEQ multiplex PCR was the method, and the copy in TCRdb shows in-frame clones only, minus some. In the table there are more than 110,000 clones, around 80% of which are singletons. The source is a male donor in good health and CMV-seronegative. The sample consisted of PBMCs. The chain couples TRBV7-9 to TRBJ1-1; tentative D call: TRBD1 (5 bases). This CDR3 is CASSFSREVGTEAFF. CDR3 bases: TGTGCCAGCAGCTTTAGCAGGGAGGTAGGCACTGAAGCTTTCTTT.